Reported below is one T cell receptor (beta chain). Antigen: not known. Profiling relied on immunoSEQ multiplex PCR, and the TCRdb table lists in-frame clones only, not all of them. The sample has 160,000 or so clones; approximately 86% are singletons. CDR1 and CDR2 (germline): SGDLS, YYNGEE. Between the trimmed V and J ends, which lost 4 bases and 2 bases, there was a span of 13 bases. This CDR3 has 15 residues. This entry comes from a study of cytomegalovirus exposure and HLA in healthy donors. Study observations and caveats: Reportedly, diagnosis of cytomegalovirus status by the classifier showed high specificity and sensitivity. The study listed roughly 160 cytomegalovirus-associated TCR beta chains.

The sequenced sample was PBMCs. V and J are TRBV9 and TRBJ2-1, with D possibly matching TRBD2 (6 bases). This clonotype was sampled from a man between 18 and 29 years old in good health and CMV-seropositive. The CDR3: CASSPGGTTYNEQFF. CDR3 nucleotide sequence: TGTGCCAGCAGCCCCGGCGGGACCACCTACAATGAGCAGTTCTTC.